These 19 T cell receptor beta chains were sequenced from one sample in a study of T cells in Graves' hyperthyroidism and ophthalmopathy. TCR beta CDR3 regions were amplified from RNA transcripts. HTBI primers were employed in a first-round RT-PCR of the TCR CDR3. TCRdb passed the multiplex PCR reads through MiXCR, listing each CDR3 protein once. This table has 550,000 to 800,000 distinct CDR3 sequences, less than 20% appearing once. The source material was blood. All receptors come from a young man with Graves' hyperthyroidism.

This clonotype has more than one count but fewer than ten. J is TRBJ1-5 and V is TRBV6-1, with D perhaps matching TRBD1 (5 bases). The germline V gene encodes CDR1 MNHNS and CDR2 SASEGT. The CDR3 extends over 14 amino acids. Deletions cut 6 bases from V and 0 bases from J, with 9 bases between. The DNA for the CDR3 is TGTGCCAGCAGCCACACAGGTAGCAATCAGCCCCAGCATTTT. Residues: CASSHTGSNQPQHF.

This clonotype was found a few times. The chain is built from TRBV7-2 and TRBJ2-1; D uncertain. CDR1 is SGHTA, CDR2 FQGNSA, per germline. V was shortened by 8 bases and J by 7 bases, with 15 bases between the two germline ends. The CDR3 is 13 amino acids. The CDR3: CASRPSLGNEQFF. The CDR3 nucleotides are TGTGCCAGCCGCCCCAGTCTAGGGAATGAGCAGTTCTTC.

The chain couples TRBV10-3 to TRBJ1-3; tentatively, D is TRBD1 (5 bases). The CDR3 is made up of 11 amino acids. Trimming removed 10 bases at V and 7 bases at J, with 11 bases between. Germline V gene sequence: CDR1 ENHRY, CDR2 SYGVKD. This CDR3 is CATARDNTIYF. In nucleotides, the CDR3 is TGTGCCACCGCCAGGGATAACACCATATATTTT.

The rearrangement links TRBV20-1 to TRBJ2-7, with D possibly being TRBD2 (6 bases). Trimming shortened V by 6 bases and J by 3 bases, and 18 bases separated the two germline ends. Germline CDR1 is DFQATT and CDR2 is SNEGSKA (reference sequence). The CDR3 runs 14 residues. The CDR3 bases are TGCAGTGCCCTCGGTTTGGGGGGAGGCTACGAGCAGTACTTC. Protein: CSALGLGGGYEQYF.

This CDR3 is CASSQTREQFF. CDR3 nucleotides: TGTGCCAGCAGCCAGACTAGGGAGCAGTTCTTC. The chain employs TRBV3-1 and TRBJ2-1, with a tentative D call TRBD2 (6 bases). The germline V gene encodes CDR1 LGHDT and CDR2 YNNKEL (reference sequence). With 3 bases removed from V and 10 bases from J, the gap between germline ends came to 7 bases. The CDR3 runs to 11 residues.

This clonotype has ten or more counts. This chain connects TRBV20-1 to TRBJ2-3; D is unclear. V was cut by 1 base and J by 4 bases, with 9 bases left in between. The CDR3 totals 13 residues. Germline V gene lookup returns CDR1 DFQATT and CDR2 SNEGSKA (reference sequence). The DNA of the CDR3 is TGCAGTGCTAGAGTCACAGAATCAGATACGCAGTATTTT. It specifies CSARVTESDTQYF.

At least ten counts were recorded for this clonotype. The genes are TRBV6-1 and TRBJ2-5; possible D gene TRBD2, 5 bases. This CDR3 comprises 16 residues. V was trimmed by 6 bases and J by 4 bases, leaving 21 bases between them. Per the germline V gene, CDR1 is MNHNS and CDR2 is SASEGT. In DNA, the CDR3 is TGTGCCAGCAGCTTTCGGGAACCCCGAGGAGGAGAGACCCAGTACTTC. This gives the protein CASSFREPRGGETQYF.

This chain joins TRBV5-1 and TRBJ2-4, with TRBD2 matching over 7 bases. The CDR3 totals 16 residues. V shed 4 bases and J 9 bases; nucleotides not matched to a gene: 16. CDR1 and CDR2 (germline): SGHRS, YFSETQ. CDR3 sequence (DNA): TGCGCCAGCAGCACCTACGGGGAGGGCTTAGGGGTCATTCAGTACTTC. Encoded protein: CASSTYGEGLGVIQYF.

This clonotype was detected many times. This chain links TRBV7-9 with TRBJ2-1; 9 nucleotides match TRBD2. The trim removed 3 bases at V and 9 bases at J, leaving 9 bases unmatched. Germline-derived CDR1 and CDR2 are SEHNR and FQNEAQ (reference sequence). The CDR3 runs to 15 residues. The CDR3 is CASSLELAGASEQFF. The CDR3 coding sequence is TGTGCCAGCAGCTTGGAGTTAGCGGGAGCGAGTGAGCAGTTCTTC.

J is TRBJ2-1 and V is TRBV7-9, with D unresolved. Trimming shortened V by 5 bases and J by 0 bases, and 8 bases separated the two germline ends. Germline CDR1 SEHNR, CDR2 FQNEAQ (reference sequence). This CDR3 region has 14 residues. The CDR3 protein is CASSRLGSYNEQFF. The CDR3 region has the DNA TGTGCCAGCAGCCGACTGGGCTCCTACAATGAGCAGTTCTTC.

This clonotype was detected many times. In DNA, the CDR3 is TGTGCCAGCTCACGTCAGGGCTCCTACGAGCAGTACTTC. As protein: CASSRQGSYEQYF. The V call is TRBV7-9, the J call TRBJ2-7; TRBD1 is a possible D gene (5 bases). The CDR3 covers 13 residues. Looked up from germline, CDR1 is SEHNR and CDR2 is FQNEAQ (reference sequence). V lost 8 bases, J lost 0 bases, and 11 bases lay in between. The full variable domain, its missing parts supplied by reference TRBV7-9 and TRBJ2-7, is DTGVSQNPRHKITKRGQNVTFRCDPISEHNRLYWYRQTLGQGPEFLTYFQNEAQLEKSRLLSDRFSAERPKGSFSTLEIQRTEQGDSAMYLCASSRQGSYEQYFGPGTRLTVT.

This clonotype was counted only a few times. V gene TRBV11-1 combines with J gene TRBJ1-2; unclear D gene. V lost 5 bases, J lost 8 bases, and 15 bases lay in between. The germline V gene encodes CDR1 SGHAT and CDR2 FQDESV (reference sequence). This CDR3 contains 13 residues. CDR3 bases: TGTGCCAGCAGCCCCGGACCTCAGTGGGGCTACACCTTC. It yields the protein CASSPGPQWGYTF.

This clonotype was counted many times. V gene TRBV11-1 combines with J gene TRBJ2-7; 8 bases are a match to TRBD1. The V and J ends lost 5 bases and 4 bases, in that order; junction bases with no gene match: 4. Germline values: CDR1 SGHAT, CDR2 FQDESV (reference sequence). The CDR3 runs to 13 residues. The CDR3: CASSLRGQYEQYF. Here the CDR3 DNA reads TGTGCCAGCAGCCTCAGGGGGCAGTACGAGCAGTACTTC. Variable domain in full (rest from reference TRBV11-1 and TRBJ2-7): EAEVAQSPRYKITEKSQAVAFWCDPISGHATLYWYRQILGQGPELLVQFQDESVVDDSQLPKDRFSAERLKGVDSTLKIQPAELGDSAMYLCASSLRGQYEQYFGPGTRLTVT.

In its sample, this clonotype was seen a few times. The chain uses TRBV24-1 and TRBJ2-3, with TRBD2 matching over 8 bases. J was trimmed by 0 bases and V by 3 bases; bases with no gene match: 7. The V gene's germline CDR1 is KGHDR and CDR2 SFDVKD. The CDR3 sequence is 17 residues long. This chain's CDR3 is CATSDPQLAASTDTQYF. CDR3 sequence (DNA): TGTGCCACCAGTGATCCGCAACTAGCGGCTAGCACAGATACGCAGTATTTT.

The rearrangement links TRBV4-3 to TRBJ1-2; 10 bases are shared with TRBD1. This CDR3 spans 15 amino acids. Germline CDR1 LGHNA, CDR2 YSLEER. V was pared by 2 bases and J by 8 bases, with 8 bases of the junction left unmatched. This CDR3 is CASSQPRQGAYGYTF. For the CDR3, the DNA is TGCGCCAGCAGCCAACCTAGACAGGGGGCGTACGGCTACACCTTC.

The chain carries TRBV29-1 and TRBJ1-1, with D tentatively TRBD1 (5 bases). CDR1 SQVTM and CDR2 ANQGSEA come from the germline V gene. Trimming cost V 5 bases and J 1 base, with 11 bases left between them. The CDR3 contains 13 residues. CDR3 region: CSVWGRENTEAFF. The CDR3 bases are TGCAGCGTTTGGGGACGAGAGAACACTGAAGCTTTCTTT.

V is TRBV10-1 and J is TRBJ2-7, with 7 nucleotides matching TRBD1. CDR1 and CDR2 (germline): WNHNN, SYGVQD (reference sequence). J lost 9 bases, V lost 2 bases, and 7 bases had no gene match. The CDR3 covers 13 residues. As DNA, the CDR3 is TGCGCCAGCAGTGAGCTAGGGGGCTCATCGCAGTACTTC. Its translation is CASSELGGSSQYF.

J is TRBJ2-1 and V is TRBV18; TRBD1 matches at 7 bases. The CDR3 extends over 16 amino acids. The germline V gene encodes CDR1 KGHSH and CDR2 LQKENI. After removal of 3 bases from V and 0 bases from J, the junction contained 5 bases not matched to a gene. The chain's CDR3 is CASSPQTGTSYNEQFF. CDR3 nucleotides: TGTGCCAGCTCACCGCAGACAGGGACCTCCTACAATGAGCAGTTCTTC.

There are many counts of this clonotype. V and J are TRBV7-2 and TRBJ2-2; D gene uncertain. The CDR3 has 13 amino acids. From germline, CDR1 is SGHTA and CDR2 FQGNSA. The V gene lost 1 base and the J gene lost 4 bases, with 4 bases spanning the gap. CDR3 protein: CASSLEATGELFF. The CDR3 DNA reads TGTGCCAGCAGCTTAGAGGCCACCGGGGAGCTGTTTTTT.